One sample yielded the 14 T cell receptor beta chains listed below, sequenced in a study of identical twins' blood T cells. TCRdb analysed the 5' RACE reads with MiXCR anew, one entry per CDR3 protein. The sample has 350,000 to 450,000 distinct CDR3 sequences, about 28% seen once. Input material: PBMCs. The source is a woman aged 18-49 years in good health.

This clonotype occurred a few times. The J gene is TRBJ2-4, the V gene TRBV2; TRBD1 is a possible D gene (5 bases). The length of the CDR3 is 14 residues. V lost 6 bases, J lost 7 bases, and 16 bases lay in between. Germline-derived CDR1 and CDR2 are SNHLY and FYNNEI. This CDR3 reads CASRPDEQGNIQYF. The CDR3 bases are TGTGCCAGCAGACCCGATGAGCAGGGCAACATTCAGTACTTC.

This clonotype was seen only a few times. CDR3 sequence: CASRDFRDAAQPQHF. CDR3 bases: TGTGCCAGCAGAGACTTTCGGGACGCGGCACAGCCCCAGCATTTT. J is TRBJ1-5 and V is TRBV28, with D perhaps matching TRBD1 (5 bases). CDR3 length: 15 residues. CDR1 and CDR2 (germline): MDHEN, SYDVKM. The ends were cut back, 6 bases at V and 7 bases at J, with 19 bases in the middle.

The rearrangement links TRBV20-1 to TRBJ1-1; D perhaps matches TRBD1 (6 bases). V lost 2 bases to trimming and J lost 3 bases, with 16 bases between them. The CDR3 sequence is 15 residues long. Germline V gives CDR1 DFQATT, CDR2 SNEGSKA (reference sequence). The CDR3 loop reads CSARIAGARDTEAFF. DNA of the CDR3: TGCAGTGCTAGAATAGCGGGGGCGCGGGACACTGAAGCTTTCTTT.

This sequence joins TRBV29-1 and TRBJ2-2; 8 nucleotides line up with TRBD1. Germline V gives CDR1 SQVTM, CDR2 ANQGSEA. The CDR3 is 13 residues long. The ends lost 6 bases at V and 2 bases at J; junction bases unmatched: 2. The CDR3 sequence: CSVRGQNTGELFF. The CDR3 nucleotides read TGCAGCGTCAGGGGGCAAAACACCGGGGAGCTGTTTTTT.

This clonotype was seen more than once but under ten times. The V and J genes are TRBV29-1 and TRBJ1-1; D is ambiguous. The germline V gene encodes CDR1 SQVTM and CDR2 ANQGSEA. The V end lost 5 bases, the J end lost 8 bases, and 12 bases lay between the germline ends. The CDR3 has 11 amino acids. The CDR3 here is CSVSDRGEAFF. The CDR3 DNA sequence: TGCAGCGTTTCCGATAGAGGGGAAGCTTTCTTT.

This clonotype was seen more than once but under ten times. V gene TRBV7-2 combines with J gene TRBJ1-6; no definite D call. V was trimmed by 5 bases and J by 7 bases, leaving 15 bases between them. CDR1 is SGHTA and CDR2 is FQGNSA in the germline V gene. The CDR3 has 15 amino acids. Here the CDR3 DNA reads TGTGCCAGCAGCGTGTCTAGACAAAAAAATTCACCCCTCCACTTT. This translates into CASSVSRQKNSPLHF.

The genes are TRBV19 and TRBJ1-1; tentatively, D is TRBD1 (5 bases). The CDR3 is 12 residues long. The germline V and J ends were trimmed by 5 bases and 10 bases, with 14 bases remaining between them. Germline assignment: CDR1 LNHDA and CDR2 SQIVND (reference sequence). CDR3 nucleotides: TGTGCCAGTAGTGGGTCGGGGCGACGAGCTTTCTTT. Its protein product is CASSGSGRRAFF.

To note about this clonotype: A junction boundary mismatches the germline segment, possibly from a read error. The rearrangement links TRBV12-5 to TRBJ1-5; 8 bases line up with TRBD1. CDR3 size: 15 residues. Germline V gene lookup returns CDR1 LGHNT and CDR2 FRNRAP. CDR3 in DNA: TGTGCTAGTGGCCCGACAGGGGATAGCAGTCAGCCCCAGCATTTT. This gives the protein CASGPTGDSSQPQHF.

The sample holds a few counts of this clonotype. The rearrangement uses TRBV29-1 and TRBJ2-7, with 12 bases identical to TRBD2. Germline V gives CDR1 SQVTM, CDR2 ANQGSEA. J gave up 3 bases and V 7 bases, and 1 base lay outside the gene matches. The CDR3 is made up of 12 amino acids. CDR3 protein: CSALAGGYEQYF. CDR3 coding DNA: TGCAGCGCACTAGCGGGAGGCTACGAGCAGTACTTC.

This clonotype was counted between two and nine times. The CDR3 DNA reads as TGTGCCAGCAGTGCCCAAGGGAGACCAAATTCACCCCTCCACTTT. Protein sequence: CASSAQGRPNSPLHF. This rearrangement joins TRBV27 to TRBJ1-6; D is ambiguous. The germline V gene has CDR1 MNHEY and CDR2 SMNVEV (reference sequence). The CDR3 extends over 15 amino acids. Deletions cut 5 bases from V and 7 bases from J, with 15 bases between.

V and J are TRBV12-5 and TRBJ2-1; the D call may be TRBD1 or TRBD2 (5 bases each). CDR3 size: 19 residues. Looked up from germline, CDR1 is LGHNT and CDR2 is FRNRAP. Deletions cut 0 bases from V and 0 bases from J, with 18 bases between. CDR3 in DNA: TGTGCTAGTGGTTTGGTTGGGGGAAGGAGGTCCAGCTCCTACAATGAGCAGTTCTTC. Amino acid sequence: CASGLVGGRRSSSYNEQFF.

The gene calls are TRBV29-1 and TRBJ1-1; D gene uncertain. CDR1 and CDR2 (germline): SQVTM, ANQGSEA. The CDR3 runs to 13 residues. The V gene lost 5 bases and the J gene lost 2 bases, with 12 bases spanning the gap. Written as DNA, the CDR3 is TGCAGCGTTCAGCGGGTTCTAAACACTGAAGCTTTCTTT. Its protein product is CSVQRVLNTEAFF.

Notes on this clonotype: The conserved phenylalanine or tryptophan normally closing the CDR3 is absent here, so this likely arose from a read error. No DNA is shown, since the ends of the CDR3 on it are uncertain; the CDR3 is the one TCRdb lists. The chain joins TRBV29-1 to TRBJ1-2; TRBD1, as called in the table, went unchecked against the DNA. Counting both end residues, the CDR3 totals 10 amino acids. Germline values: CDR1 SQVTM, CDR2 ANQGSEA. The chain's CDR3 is CSVGPETGQV.

The CDR3 here is CSATDPSQGNQPQHF. The CDR3 nucleotides are TGCAGTGCTACTGATCCGTCTCAGGGCAATCAGCCCCAGCATTTT. V is TRBV20-1 and J is TRBJ1-5; D call uncertain. The CDR3 length is 15 residues. Germline lookup yields CDR1 DFQATT and CDR2 SNEGSKA (reference sequence). With 4 bases removed from V and 2 bases from J, the gap between germline ends came to 15 bases.